Sequencing of this T cell receptor (beta chain) was carried out in a study of liver allograft versus peripheral blood T cells. Study details: Recipients' peripheral blood supplied the T cell receptor repertoires against which those in transplanted livers were compared.

TCRdb fed the reads into MiXCR, producing one record per CDR3 protein. The data contain about 16,000 distinct CDR3 sequences, 22% of them singletons. This receptor was obtained from a human patient who had a liver transplant. Certain T cells may be donor cells from the graft.

As DNA, the CDR3 is TGTGCCAGCAGCTTCCATAGCGGGAGGGTTGACACCGGGGAGCTGTTTTTT. This codes for CASSFHSGRVDTGELFF. V usage is TRBV14 and J usage is TRBJ2-2; 11 bases fit TRBD2. V gave up 5 bases and J gave up 3 bases; unmatched junction bases: 8. The CDR3 spans 17 residues. The germline CDR1 and CDR2 sequences are SGHDN and FVKESK.